Listed below are T cell receptor beta chains from one sample, sequenced in a study of cytomegalovirus exposure and HLA in healthy donors. Sequenced by immunoSEQ multiplex PCR; TCRdb stores in-frame clones only, minus some. The sample records 90,000 to 150,000 clones, more than 65% being singletons. The sequencing input was PBMCs. These receptors all stem from a woman aged 18-29 years in good health and CMV-seronegative. CDR3s include the opening cysteine and the closing phenylalanine or tryptophan. Not all rows give a size; the values are once, few, many and, for expanded clones, a class.

>NA|TRBJ2-1|TRBV7-6
CASSLEGLARNEQFF
>NA|TRBJ1-1|TRBV27
CASSFGQPPAEAFF
>NA|TRBJ1-3|TRBV30
CAWSVPGTALSGNTIYF
>NA|TRBJ2-7|TRBV5-1
CASSLAPGANEQYF
>NA|TRBJ1-2|TRBV11-1
CASSPRSPGQRFYGYTF
>NA|TRBJ1-2|TRBV19
CASSIQQQYGYTF
>NA|TRBJ1-1|TRBV6-5
CASSRTGGNTEAFF
>NA|TRBJ2-5|TRBV23-1
CASKEPGQRGPQETQYF
>NA|TRBJ1-1|TRBV30
CAWSSRGGWTEAFF
>NA|TRBJ1-1|TRBV5-8
CASSLAGGIANTEAFF
>few|TRBJ1-3|TRBV29-1
CSAAPSSGNTIYF
>NA|TRBJ1-1|TRBV5-1
CASSLMNGEAFF
>few|TRBJ1-6|TRBV4-2
CASSQEGGVYNSPLHF
>NA|TRBJ1-1|TRBV30
CAWSVSPTANTEAFF
>NA|TRBJ1-5|TRBV5-6
CASSFGLSNQPQHF
>NA|TRBJ1-6|TRBV27
CASRRTGTWGRPLHF
>few|TRBJ2-6|TRBV27
CASSLSLGRGSSGANVLTF
>NA|TRBJ1-2|TRBV11-2
CASSLGVNYGYTF
>NA|TRBJ2-1|TRBV11-3
CASSSDALAGNEQFF
>NA|TRBJ1-2|TRBV25-1
CASSEYGQGGYTF
>few|TRBJ1-1|TRBV6-5
CASKTNRDNTEAFF
>NA|TRBJ2-7|TRBV5-4
CASSWARPPYEQYF
>NA|TRBJ2-2|TRBV4-1
CASSPPRDTGELFF
>NA|TRBJ2-7|TRBV29-1
CSVGGGLYEQYF
>NA|TRBJ1-2|TRBV9
CASSVQGTYGYTF
>NA|TRBJ2-7|TRBV10-2
CASSGGERSYEQYF
>NA|TRBJ1-1|TRBV6-1
CASSDGHPNTEAFF
>NA|TRBJ1-4|TRBV7-2
CASSRNRGSGGSEKLFF
>NA|TRBJ1-1|TRBV5-8
CASSLEWETEAFF
>NA|TRBJ2-2|TRBV28
CASSLGQWGTGELFF
>NA|TRBJ1-1|TRBV5-5
CASSLVGVNTEAFF